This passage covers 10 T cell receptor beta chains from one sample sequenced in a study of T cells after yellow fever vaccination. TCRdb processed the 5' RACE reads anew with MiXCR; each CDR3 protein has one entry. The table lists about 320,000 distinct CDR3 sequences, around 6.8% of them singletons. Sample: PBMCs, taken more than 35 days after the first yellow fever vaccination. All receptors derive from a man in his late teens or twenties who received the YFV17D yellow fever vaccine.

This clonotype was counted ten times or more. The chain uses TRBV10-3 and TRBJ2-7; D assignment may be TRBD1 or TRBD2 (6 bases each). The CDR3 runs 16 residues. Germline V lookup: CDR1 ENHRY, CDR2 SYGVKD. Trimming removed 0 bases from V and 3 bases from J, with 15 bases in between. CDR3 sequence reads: CAISESGKGGLYEQYF. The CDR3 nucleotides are TGTGCCATCAGTGAGTCGGGTAAGGGGGGCCTCTACGAGCAGTACTTC.

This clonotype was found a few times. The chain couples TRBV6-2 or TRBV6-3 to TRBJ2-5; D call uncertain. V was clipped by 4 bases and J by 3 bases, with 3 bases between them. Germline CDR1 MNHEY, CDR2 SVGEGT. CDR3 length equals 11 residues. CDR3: CASSSKETQYF. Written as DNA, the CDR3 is TGTGCCAGCAGTTCCAAAGAGACCCAGTACTTC.

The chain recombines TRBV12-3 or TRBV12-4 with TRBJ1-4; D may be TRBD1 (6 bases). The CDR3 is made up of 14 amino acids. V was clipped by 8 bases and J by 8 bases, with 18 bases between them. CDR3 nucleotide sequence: TGTGCCAGCCCACTCCCAGGGGTCTGGGAAAAACTGTTTTTT. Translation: CASPLPGVWEKLFF.

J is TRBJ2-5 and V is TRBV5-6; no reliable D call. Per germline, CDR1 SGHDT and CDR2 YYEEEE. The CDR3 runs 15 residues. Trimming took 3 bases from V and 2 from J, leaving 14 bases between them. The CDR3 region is CASSWWGLGQETQYF. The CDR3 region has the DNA TGTGCCAGCAGCTGGTGGGGTTTAGGACAAGAGACCCAGTACTTC.

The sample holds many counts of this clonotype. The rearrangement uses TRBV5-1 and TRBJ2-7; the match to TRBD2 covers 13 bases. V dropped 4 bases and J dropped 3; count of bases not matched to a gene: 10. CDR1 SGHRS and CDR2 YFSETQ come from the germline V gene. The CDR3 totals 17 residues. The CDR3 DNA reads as TGCGCCAGCAGCCACGGACTAGCGGGGGACATAGGCTACGAGCAGTACTTC. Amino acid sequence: CASSHGLAGDIGYEQYF.

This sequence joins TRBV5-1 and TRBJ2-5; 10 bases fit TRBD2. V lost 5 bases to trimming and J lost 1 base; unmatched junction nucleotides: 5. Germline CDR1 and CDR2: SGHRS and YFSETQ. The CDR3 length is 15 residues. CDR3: CASSLPSGSQETQYF. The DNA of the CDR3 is TGCGCCAGCAGTCTGCCTAGCGGGAGCCAAGAGACCCAGTACTTC.

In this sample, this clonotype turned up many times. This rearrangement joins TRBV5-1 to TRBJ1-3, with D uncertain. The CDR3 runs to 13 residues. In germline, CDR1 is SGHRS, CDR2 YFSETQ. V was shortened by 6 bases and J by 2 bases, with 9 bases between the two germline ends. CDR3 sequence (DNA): TGCGCCAGCACCCTGCAGCCTGGAAACACCATATATTTT. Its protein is CASTLQPGNTIYF.

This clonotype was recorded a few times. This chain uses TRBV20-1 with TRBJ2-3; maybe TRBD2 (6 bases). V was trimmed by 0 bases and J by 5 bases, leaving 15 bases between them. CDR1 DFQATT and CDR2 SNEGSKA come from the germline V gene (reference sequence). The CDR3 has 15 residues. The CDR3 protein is CSARDRGEALDTQYF. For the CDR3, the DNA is TGCAGTGCTAGAGATCGCGGGGAAGCCCTAGATACGCAGTATTTT.

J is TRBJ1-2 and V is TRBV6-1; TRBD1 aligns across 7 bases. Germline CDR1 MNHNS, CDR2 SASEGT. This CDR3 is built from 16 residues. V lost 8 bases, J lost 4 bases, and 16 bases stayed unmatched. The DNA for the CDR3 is TGTGCCAGCGCGATGGCAGCTTCAGGGGGTTTCTATGGCTACACCTTC. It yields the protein CASAMAASGGFYGYTF.

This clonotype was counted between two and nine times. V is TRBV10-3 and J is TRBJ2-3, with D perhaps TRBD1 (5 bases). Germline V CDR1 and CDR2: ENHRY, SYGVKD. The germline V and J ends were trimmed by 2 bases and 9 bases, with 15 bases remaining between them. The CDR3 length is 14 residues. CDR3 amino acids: CAISELSTVGTQYF. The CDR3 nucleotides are TGTGCCATCAGTGAGCTCTCGACAGTTGGCACGCAGTATTTT.